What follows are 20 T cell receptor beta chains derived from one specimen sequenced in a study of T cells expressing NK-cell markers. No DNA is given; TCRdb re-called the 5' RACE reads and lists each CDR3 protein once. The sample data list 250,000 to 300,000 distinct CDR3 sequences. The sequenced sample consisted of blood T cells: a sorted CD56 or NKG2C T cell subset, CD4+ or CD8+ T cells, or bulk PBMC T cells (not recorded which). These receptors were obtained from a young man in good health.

This CDR3 reads CSARVPGTNEQFF. The genes are TRBV20-1 and TRBJ2-1; TCRdb reports TRBD1, a call that lacks DNA to check it against. CDR3 length: 13 residues. The germline gives CDR1 DFQATT, CDR2 SNEGSKA (reference sequence).

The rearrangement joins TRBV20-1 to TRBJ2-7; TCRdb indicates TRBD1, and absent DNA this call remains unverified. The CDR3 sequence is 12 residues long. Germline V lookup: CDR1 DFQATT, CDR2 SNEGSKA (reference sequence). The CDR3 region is CSARETVPEQYF.

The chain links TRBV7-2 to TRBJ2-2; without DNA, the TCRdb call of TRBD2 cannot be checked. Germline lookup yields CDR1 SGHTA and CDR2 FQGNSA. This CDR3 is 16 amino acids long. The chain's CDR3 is CASSRIARTNTGELFF.

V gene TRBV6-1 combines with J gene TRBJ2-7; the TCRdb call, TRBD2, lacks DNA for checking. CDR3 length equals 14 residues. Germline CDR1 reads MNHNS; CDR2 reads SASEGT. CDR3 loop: CASRPSGFGSEQYF.

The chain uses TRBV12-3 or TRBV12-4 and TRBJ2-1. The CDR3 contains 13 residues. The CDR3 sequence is CASSLRLEGEQFF.

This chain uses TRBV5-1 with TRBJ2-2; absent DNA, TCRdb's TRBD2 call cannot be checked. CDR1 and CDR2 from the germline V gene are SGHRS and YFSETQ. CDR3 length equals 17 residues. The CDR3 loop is CASRSYASGANTGELFF.

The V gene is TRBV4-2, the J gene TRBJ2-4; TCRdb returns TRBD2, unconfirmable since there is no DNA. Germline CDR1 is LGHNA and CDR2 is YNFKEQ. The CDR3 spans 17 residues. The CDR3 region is CASSHVGRLEAKNIQYF.

The CDR3 sequence is CAWAAGQKNIQYF. The chain links TRBV30 to TRBJ2-4; TCRdb selects TRBD1, and the lack of DNA leaves this call unchecked. The germline V gene has CDR1 GTSNPN and CDR2 SVGIG (reference sequence). The CDR3 contains 13 residues.

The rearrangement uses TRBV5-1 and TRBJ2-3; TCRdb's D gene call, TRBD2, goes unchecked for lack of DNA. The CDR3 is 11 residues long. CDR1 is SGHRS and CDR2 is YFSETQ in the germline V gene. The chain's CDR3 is CASRREDTQYF.

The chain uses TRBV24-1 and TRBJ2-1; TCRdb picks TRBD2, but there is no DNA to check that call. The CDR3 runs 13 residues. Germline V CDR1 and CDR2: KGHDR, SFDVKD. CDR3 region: CATSRLAENEQFF.

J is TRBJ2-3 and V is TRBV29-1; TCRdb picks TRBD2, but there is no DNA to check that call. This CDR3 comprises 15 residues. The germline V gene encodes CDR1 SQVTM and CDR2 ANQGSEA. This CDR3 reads CSVEGRLAGGDTQYF.

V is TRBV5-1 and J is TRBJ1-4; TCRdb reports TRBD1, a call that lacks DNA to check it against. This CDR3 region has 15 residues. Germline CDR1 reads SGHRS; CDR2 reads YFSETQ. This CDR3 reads CASSSYQGSGEKLFF.

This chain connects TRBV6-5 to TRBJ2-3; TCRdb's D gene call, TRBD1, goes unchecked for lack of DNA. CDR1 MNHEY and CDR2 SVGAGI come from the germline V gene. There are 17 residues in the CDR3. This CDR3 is CASSYAPMAGLADTQYF.

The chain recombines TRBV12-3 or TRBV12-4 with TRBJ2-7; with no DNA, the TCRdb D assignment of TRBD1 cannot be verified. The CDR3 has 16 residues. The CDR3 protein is CASAPSRDRGSYEQYF.

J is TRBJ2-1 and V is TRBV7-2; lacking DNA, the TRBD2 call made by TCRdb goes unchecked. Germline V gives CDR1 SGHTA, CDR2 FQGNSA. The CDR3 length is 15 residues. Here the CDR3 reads CASSSLAGASNEQFF.

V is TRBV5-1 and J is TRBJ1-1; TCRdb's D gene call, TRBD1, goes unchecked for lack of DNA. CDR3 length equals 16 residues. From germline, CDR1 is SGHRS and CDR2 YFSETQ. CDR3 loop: CASTKTGTGYDTEAFF.

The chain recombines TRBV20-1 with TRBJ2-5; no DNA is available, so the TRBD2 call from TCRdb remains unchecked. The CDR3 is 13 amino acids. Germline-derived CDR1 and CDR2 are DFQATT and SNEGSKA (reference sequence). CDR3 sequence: CSARGTSGETQYF.

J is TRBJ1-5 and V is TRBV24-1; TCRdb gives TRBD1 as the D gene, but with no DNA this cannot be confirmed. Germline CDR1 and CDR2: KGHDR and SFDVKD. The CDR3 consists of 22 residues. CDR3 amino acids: CATSDATNPRFPGQGSNQPQHF.

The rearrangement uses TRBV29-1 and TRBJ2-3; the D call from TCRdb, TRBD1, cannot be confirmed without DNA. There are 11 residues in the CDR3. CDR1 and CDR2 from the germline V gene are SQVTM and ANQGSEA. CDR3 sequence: CSGGDTDTQYF.

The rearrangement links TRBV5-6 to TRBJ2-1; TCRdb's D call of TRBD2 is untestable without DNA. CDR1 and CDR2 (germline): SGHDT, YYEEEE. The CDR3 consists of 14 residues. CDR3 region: CASSSGSSLNEQFF. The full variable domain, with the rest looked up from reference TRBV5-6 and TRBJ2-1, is DAGVTQSPTHLIKTRGQQVTLRCSPKSGHDTVSWYQQALGQGPQFIFQYYEEEERQRGNFPDRFSGHQFPNYSSELNVNALLLGDSALYLCASSSGSSLNEQFFGPGTRLTVL.